These 29 T cell receptor beta chains originate from one sample sequenced in a study of CD4 T cells in relation to SARS-CoV-2 and coronaviruses. The data were produced by immunoSEQ multiplex PCR, yet TCRdb's version contains in-frame clones alone and is incomplete. The sample shows about 12,000 clones, roughly three quarters of them seen only once. Unexposed donor CD4+ T cells date from about 2011-2018, before the COVID-19 pandemic. The cells were cultured for about 10 days before CD4+ T cells were isolated. For these receptors, no antigen is known. Sequences were obtained from CD4+ T cells from PBMCs, cultured in vitro. These receptors were collected from a human donor in good health.

The chain uses TRBV19 and TRBJ2-7; D perhaps matches TRBD1 (5 bases). Looked up from germline, CDR1 is LNHDA and CDR2 is SQIVND (reference sequence). This CDR3 spans 13 amino acids. V was cut by 6 bases and J by 4 bases, with 13 bases left in between. The CDR3 nucleotides read TGTGCCAGTAGAAATGGGGCGGCATACGAGCAGTACTTC. Amino acids: CASRNGAAYEQYF.

A few counts support this clone. J is TRBJ1-2 and V is TRBV30, with TRBD1 matching over 12 bases. The CDR3 has 12 amino acids. Germline V gives CDR1 GTSNPN, CDR2 SVGIG (reference sequence). V shed 5 bases and J 7 bases; nucleotides not matched to a gene: 2. CDR3 sequence reads: CAWGDRGLGYTF. CDR3 nucleotide sequence: TGTGCCTGGGGGGACAGGGGGCTTGGCTACACCTTC. Full variable domain (remainder filled in from reference TRBV30 and TRBJ1-2): SQTIHQWPATLVQPVGSPLSLECTVEGTSNPNLYWYRQAAGRGLQLLFYSVGIGQISSEVPQNLSASRPQDRQFILSSKKLLLSDSGFYLCAWGDRGLGYTFGSGTRLTVV.

This chain joins TRBV7-8 and TRBJ2-7; TRBD1 matches 7 bases. The J segment lost 0 bases and the V segment lost 2 bases, leaving 7 bases of the junction unmatched. There are 16 residues in the CDR3. Germline V gene lookup returns CDR1 SGHVS and CDR2 FQNEAQ. The CDR3 reads CASSLKGGLGSYEQYF. In DNA, the CDR3 is TGTGCCAGCAGCTTAAAAGGGGGCCTCGGCTCCTACGAGCAGTACTTC.

This clone was observed a handful of times. The CDR3 region is CASSPPSIGPGNTEAFF. CDR3 sequence (DNA): TGTGCCAGCTCACCACCCTCCATTGGGCCGGGGAACACTGAAGCTTTCTTT. The chain carries TRBV18 and TRBJ1-1; D remains ambiguous. V shed 0 bases and J shed 1 base, with 15 bases lying between them. Per germline, CDR1 KGHSH and CDR2 LQKENI. The CDR3 spans 17 residues. The entire variable domain, with the rest obtained from reference TRBV18 and TRBJ1-1, is as follows: NAGVMQNPRHLVRRRGQEARLRCSPMKGHSHVYWYRQLPEEGLKFMVYLQKENIIDESGMPKERFSAEFPKEGPSILRIQQVVRGDSAAYFCASSPPSIGPGNTEAFFGQGTRLTVV.

The chain joins TRBV24-1 to TRBJ1-2; the D is unclear. The germline CDR1 and CDR2 sequences are KGHDR and SFDVKD. V was shortened by 5 bases and J by 4 bases, with 4 bases between the two germline ends. The CDR3 contains 11 residues. CDR3 sequence reads: CATSAPYGYTF. The DNA for the CDR3 is TGTGCCACCAGTGCCCCCTATGGCTACACCTTC.

The chain combines TRBV28 with TRBJ1-4; 8 positions match TRBD1. This CDR3 is built from 14 residues. V lost 8 bases and J lost 6; bases outside the gene matches: 8. Germline CDR1 and CDR2: MDHEN and SYDVKM. Written as DNA, the CDR3 is TGTGCCAGCGGGAGGACAGGGCCTGATGAAAAACTGTTTTTT. Protein product: CASGRTGPDEKLFF. The full variable domain, with the rest looked up from reference TRBV28 and TRBJ1-4, is DVKVTQSSRYLVKRTGEKVFLECVQDMDHENMFWYRQDPGLGLRLIYFSYDVKMKEKGDIPEGYSVSREKKERFSLILESASTNQTSMYLCASGRTGPDEKLFFGSGTQLSVL.

V gene TRBV5-1 combines with J gene TRBJ2-5; D is perhaps TRBD1 (6 bases). The CDR3 consists of 12 residues. In germline, CDR1 is SGHRS, CDR2 YFSETQ. V was trimmed by 5 bases and J by 5 bases, leaving 10 bases between them. The CDR3 nucleotides read TGCGCCAGCAGATGGGGGCGTGAGACCCAGTACTTC. It is translated as CASRWGRETQYF.

In this sample, this clone turned up once. The V call is TRBV5-4, the J call TRBJ2-3; D is perhaps TRBD2 (5 bases). Looked up from germline, CDR1 is SGHNT and CDR2 is YYREEE (reference sequence). The length of the CDR3 is 12 residues. V was pared by 4 bases and J by 10 bases, with 13 bases between. CDR3 region: CASSQGPGAQYF. CDR3 DNA sequence: TGTGCCAGCAGCCAAGGACCCGGGGCGCAGTATTTT.

A single count supports this clone. The chain links TRBV28 to TRBJ2-3; D is unclear. This CDR3 is built from 10 residues. V gave up 10 bases and J gave up 7 bases, with 9 bases separating them. Germline V gene sequence: CDR1 MDHEN, CDR2 SYDVKM. This CDR3 is CATLGNTQYF. The CDR3 DNA follows: TGTGCCACTTTAGGTAATACGCAGTATTTT.

This chain connects TRBV12-3 or TRBV12-4 to TRBJ1-1, with D unresolved. CDR3 size: 13 residues. Between the trimmed V and J ends, which lost 8 bases and 0 bases, there was a span of 10 bases. CDR3 amino acids: CASLITMNTEAFF. The DNA of the CDR3 is TGTGCCAGCCTTATCACGATGAACACTGAAGCTTTCTTT.

This chain links TRBV5-1 with TRBJ2-1, with 10 nucleotides matching TRBD2. This CDR3 contains 17 residues. Trimming took 6 bases from V and 0 from J; bases not matched to a gene: 9. Germline CDR1 and CDR2: SGHRS and YFSETQ. The CDR3 sequence is CASKISGRPSSYNEQFF. The CDR3 bases are TGCGCCAGCAAAATTAGCGGGAGGCCGAGCTCCTACAATGAGCAGTTCTTC.

The chain links TRBV4-2 to TRBJ2-7, with 7 positions matching TRBD2. Germline values: CDR1 LGHNA, CDR2 YNFKEQ. The CDR3 sequence is 15 residues long. V trimming: 0 bases; J trimming: 2 bases; junction bases outside the gene matches: 4. CDR3 DNA sequence: TGTGCCAGCAGCCAAGAATCTAGCGGAACCTACGAGCAGTACTTC. It translates to CASSQESSGTYEQYF.

The J gene is TRBJ2-4, the V gene TRBV5-1; TRBD2 aligns across 9 bases. Germline values: CDR1 SGHRS, CDR2 YFSETQ. V dropped 2 bases and J dropped 3; count of bases not matched to a gene: 9. The CDR3 covers 17 residues. The CDR3 protein is CASSFSVAGANKNIQYF. The CDR3 region has the DNA TGCGCCAGCAGCTTCTCGGTAGCGGGAGCCAACAAAAACATTCAGTACTTC.

The chain joins TRBV10-2 to TRBJ2-4, with D perhaps given as TRBD1 or TRBD2 (5 bases each). CDR3 size: 14 residues. Trimming left V 6 bases short and J 0 bases short, with 9 bases between. The V gene's germline CDR1 is WSHSY and CDR2 SAAADI. Here the CDR3 DNA reads TGCGCCAGCAGAATTGGGGGAGCCAAAAACATTCAGTACTTC. It is translated as CASRIGGAKNIQYF.

This chain joins TRBV30 and TRBJ1-1; D gene unclear. Trimming removed 4 bases at V and 7 bases at J, with 13 bases between. Germline CDR1 is GTSNPN and CDR2 is SVGIG (reference sequence). The CDR3 has 12 residues. In DNA, the CDR3 is TGTGCCTGGATGAGGGTCGCGGTTGAAGCTTTCTTT. As protein: CAWMRVAVEAFF.

This chain connects TRBV5-1 to TRBJ2-2, with 14 bases matching TRBD2. This CDR3 spans 17 amino acids. Trimming at V came to 0 bases and at J to 5 bases, leaving 3 bases not matched to a gene. Germline CDR1 and CDR2: SGHRS and YFSETQ. CDR3 sequence reads: CASSLAGLAGVTGELFF. CDR3 sequence (DNA): TGCGCCAGCAGCTTGGCGGGACTAGCGGGAGTGACCGGGGAGCTGTTTTTT.

This clone was picked up a small number of times. The rearrangement links TRBV7-2 to TRBJ2-1; 8 bases match TRBD2. Per germline, CDR1 SGHTA and CDR2 FQGNSA. The J segment lost 3 bases and the V segment lost 5 bases, leaving 6 bases of the junction unmatched. CDR3 length: 15 amino acids. This chain's CDR3 is CASSRAAGVYNEQFF. The CDR3 region has the DNA TGTGCCAGCAGCCGGGCAGCGGGAGTCTACAATGAGCAGTTCTTC.

This chain links TRBV7-3 with TRBJ2-7; TRBD1 aligns across 7 bases. Germline assignment: CDR1 SGHTA and CDR2 FQGTGA. This CDR3 has 16 residues. V was pared by 5 bases and J by 0 bases, with 10 bases of the junction left unmatched. As DNA, the CDR3 is TGTGCCAGCAGCCCCAGGGACAGCTCCAACTCCTACGAGCAGTACTTC. It translates to CASSPRDSSNSYEQYF. The full variable domain, its missing parts supplied by reference TRBV7-3 and TRBJ2-7, is GAGVSQTPSNKVTEKGKYVELRCDPISGHTALYWYRQSLGQGPEFLIYFQGTGAADDSGLPNDRFFAVRPEGSVSTLKIQRTERGDSAVYLCASSPRDSSNSYEQYFGPGTRLTVT.

The V call is TRBV3-1 (or the pseudogene TRBV3-2), the J call TRBJ2-7, with 8 bases that match TRBD1. Germline V gives CDR1 LGHDT, CDR2 YNNKEL (reference sequence). V shed 2 bases and J 7 bases; nucleotides not matched to a gene: 10. The CDR3 is made up of 15 amino acids. In nucleotides, the CDR3 is TGTGCCAGCAGCCAAAGCCCGCAGGGGGCGTTTGAGCAGTACTTC. This gives the protein CASSQSPQGAFEQYF.

CDR3 residues: CASSSPGGRLDTQYF. CDR3 nucleotide sequence: TGTGCCAGCAGCTCGCCGGGCGGGAGATTAGATACGCAGTATTTT. The V gene is TRBV5-4, the J gene TRBJ2-3; TRBD2 matches at 7 bases. V shed 3 bases and J 5 bases; nucleotides not matched to a gene: 9. Germline V gene lookup returns CDR1 SGHNT and CDR2 YYREEE (reference sequence). This CDR3 has 15 amino acids.

The rearrangement uses TRBV7-9 and TRBJ1-2; D is possibly TRBD1 (5 bases). The germline gives CDR1 SEHNR, CDR2 FQNEAQ (reference sequence). V gave up 5 bases and J gave up 5 bases, with 12 bases separating them. The CDR3 has 13 amino acids. The CDR3 reads CASSPGAGYGYTF. The CDR3 DNA sequence: TGTGCCAGCAGCCCCGGGGCCGGATATGGCTACACCTTC.

The chain is built from TRBV18 and TRBJ1-1; D may be TRBD1 (5 bases). Germline V lookup: CDR1 KGHSH, CDR2 LQKENI. The germline V and J ends were trimmed by 6 bases and 4 bases, with 18 bases remaining between them. The CDR3 sequence is 15 residues long. The CDR3 spells CASSTSQGTGTEAFF. DNA of the CDR3: TGTGCCAGCTCTACCTCTCAGGGAACGGGCACTGAAGCTTTCTTT.

This chain links TRBV5-6 with TRBJ1-1; no firm D call. The CDR3 is 14 residues long. The germline CDR1 and CDR2 sequences are SGHDT and YYEEEE. Trimming removed 2 bases from V and 4 bases from J, with 12 bases in between. CDR3 coding DNA: TGTGCCAGCAGCTTTAGGGTTAGTGGCACTGAAGCTTTCTTT. Its protein is CASSFRVSGTEAFF. The full variable domain, rest sourced from reference TRBV5-6 and TRBJ1-1, is DAGVTQSPTHLIKTRGQQVTLRCSPKSGHDTVSWYQQALGQGPQFIFQYYEEEERQRGNFPDRFSGHQFPNYSSELNVNALLLGDSALYLCASSFRVSGTEAFFGQGTRLTVV.

This clone came up a few times. The gene calls are TRBV19 and TRBJ1-1; D is uncertain. The germline gives CDR1 LNHDA, CDR2 SQIVND (reference sequence). With 7 bases removed from V and 0 bases from J, the gap between germline ends came to 15 bases. The CDR3 runs 15 residues. The DNA for the CDR3 is TGTGCCAGTAATCCGGGCCCCTGGATGAACACTGAAGCTTTCTTT. Encoded protein: CASNPGPWMNTEAFF.

V is TRBV7-9 and J is TRBJ2-1, with TRBD1 identical over 9 bases. This CDR3 is 16 amino acids long. V gave up 6 bases and J gave up 0 bases; unmatched junction bases: 6. Per germline, CDR1 SEHNR and CDR2 FQNEAQ (reference sequence). Here the CDR3 reads CASSKPGQGSYNEQFF. CDR3 nucleotide sequence: TGTGCCAGCAGTAAACCGGGACAGGGCTCCTACAATGAGCAGTTCTTC.

DNA for the CDR3: TGCGCCAGCAGCCATCGCGCAGGGGGCGATTCACCCCTCCACTTT. It is translated as CASSHRAGGDSPLHF. The V and J genes are TRBV4-1 and TRBJ1-6; 8 nucleotides match TRBD1. V dropped 3 bases and J dropped 8; count of bases not matched to a gene: 6. The length of the CDR3 is 15 residues. Germline lookup yields CDR1 MGHRA and CDR2 YSYEKL.

V gene TRBV2 combines with J gene TRBJ1-1; no definite D call. This CDR3 comprises 13 residues. The V end lost 6 bases, the J end lost 4 bases, and 12 bases lay between the germline ends. Germline V gene lookup returns CDR1 SNHLY and CDR2 FYNNEI. The CDR3 DNA reads TGTGCCAGCAGGGTGATCGAGGGCACTGAAGCTTTCTTT. It translates to CASRVIEGTEAFF.

This clone qualifies as medium-sized. The rearrangement uses TRBV20-1 and TRBJ1-6; TRBD1 might be the D (5 bases). V was clipped by 3 bases and J by 5 bases, with 17 bases between them. CDR1 and CDR2 from the germline V gene are DFQATT and SNEGSKA (reference sequence). The CDR3 is made up of 16 amino acids. Here the CDR3 DNA reads TGCAGTGCTAGTAGGGACGGAGGCTTTAATAATTCACCCCTCCACTTT. Translating gives CSASRDGGFNNSPLHF.

This chain links TRBV12-5 with TRBJ1-5, with D hard to call. The CDR3 loop spans 16 amino acids. CDR1 is LGHNT and CDR2 is FRNRAP in the germline V gene. V shed 0 bases and J shed 4 bases, with 13 bases lying between them. The CDR3 is CASGLVIGEWNQPQHF. CDR3 nucleotides: TGTGCTAGTGGTTTGGTAATCGGGGAGTGGAATCAGCCCCAGCATTTT.